This is a list of T cell receptor beta chains from one sample in a study of early T cells in non-severe SARS-CoV-2 infection. Each CDR3 protein gets one entry after TCRdb re-called the 5' RACE reads with MiXCR. The top ten hold 15% to 20% of the sample, which has 60,000 or so distinct CDR3 sequences, approximately 9% seen once. Material for sequencing was whole blood. These receptor sequences come from an adult who was a healthcare worker with PCR-confirmed SARS-CoV-2 infection or an uninfected control (not recorded which). Both conserved end residues are part of each CDR3. The D gene is left open where the match is weak. The listing skips clone size in some rows; elsewhere it reads once, few, many or a size class.

-	TRBJ2-7	TRBV6-2/TRBV6-3	-	TGTGCCAGCAGTCTCTTCTCCTACTTCGAGCAGTACTTC	CASSLFSYFEQYF
many	TRBJ2-7	TRBV12-3/TRBV12-4	TRBD1	TGTGCCAGCAGTCCAGACAGGGGGAGCTCCTACGAGCAGTACTTC	CASSPDRGSSYEQYF
many	TRBJ2-7	TRBV5-4	TRBD2	TGTGCCAGCAGCCAGGGACTAGCGGGAGGTATTCTGGGGGAGCAGTACTTC	CASSQGLAGGILGEQYF
few	TRBJ1-3	TRBV7-2	-	TGTGCCAGCAGCTTAGCCGGTCGTGGGGGAACGGGAAACACCATATATTTT	CASSLAGRGGTGNTIYF
few	TRBJ2-3	TRBV27	TRBD2	TGTGCCAGCGGGACTAGCGGGAGGGGTGCAGATACGCAGTATTTT	CASGTSGRGADTQYF
few	TRBJ1-1	TRBV30	-	TGTGCCTGGAGGTGGCAGAACACTGAAGCTTTCTTT	CAWRWQNTEAFF
few	TRBJ2-7	TRBV10-3	-	TGTGCCATCAGTGAGTTGGGGGAGCAGTACTTC	CAISELGEQYF
many	TRBJ2-3	TRBV3-2	-	TGTGCCAGCAGCCAAGGCCTCACAGGGGGCGCCGATCCTAGCACAGATACGCAGTATTTT	CASSQGLTGGADPSTDTQYF
-	TRBJ1-6	TRBV5-1	TRBD1	TGCGCCAGCAGCGAAGGACAGGGGGCCGGTTCACCCCTCCACTTT	CASSEGQGAGSPLHF
many	TRBJ2-5	TRBV20-1	TRBD1	TGCAGTGCTAGAGAGGTGTCAGGGACCGACAGGGGCGAGACCCAGTACTTC	CSAREVSGTDRGETQYF
many	TRBJ1-3	TRBV28	-	TGTGCCAGCAGTCCCCTACGGACGGCGGGTAACACCATATATTTT	CASSPLRTAGNTIYF
-	TRBJ2-1	TRBV25-1	TRBD1	TGTGCCAGCGGGACAGGGGTTGATGAGCAGTTCTTC	CASGTGVDEQFF
many	TRBJ1-5	TRBV18	-	TGTGCCAGCTCACCTAATCAAAATCAGCCCCAGCATTTT	CASSPNQNQPQHF
many	TRBJ1-5	TRBV19	TRBD1	TGTGCCAGCTCCAGGACAGGGGGCAATCAGCCCCAGCATTTT	CASSRTGGNQPQHF
-	TRBJ2-3	TRBV4-3	TRBD2	TGCGCCAGCAGCCAAGATCTTGGGGGGGGTAGCACAGATACGCAGTATTTT	CASSQDLGGGSTDTQYF
few	TRBJ2-3	TRBV7-9	-	TGTGCCAGCAGCTTAGAACAGTGGACCGCAGATACGCAGTATTTT	CASSLEQWTADTQYF
-	TRBJ2-1	TRBV25-1	TRBD2	TGTGCCAGCAGTGGAGTTAGCGGGTTCTACAATGAGCAGTTCTTC	CASSGVSGFYNEQFF
many	TRBJ1-5	TRBV6-1	-	TGTGCCAGCGGTTTGGAAAATAATCAGCCCCAGCATTTT	CASGLENNQPQHF
medium-sized	TRBJ2-6	TRBV6-2/TRBV6-3	-	TGTGCCAGCCAGGGCTCTGGGGCCAACGTCCTGACTTTC	CASQGSGANVLTF